The following is a T cell receptor beta chain sequence with its context. The antigen this receptor binds is unknown. The sample comes from a study of cytomegalovirus exposure and HLA in healthy donors (dated by TCRdb to the late 2010s). A note on the overall study: An earlier analysis of roughly 630 of the donors reported 250 to 350 Gb of sequence data and around 120 million unique TCR beta sequences from about 200 million T cells. About 300 gigabases of sequencing data and 70 million to 100 million unique TCR sequences were included in an early release covering around 650 HLA-typed donors. Of the approximately 370 genotyped donors, approximately 80% were placed in the genetic ancestry cluster associated with self-reported Caucasian donors. In a later genetic analysis, genome-wide SNP genotypes for about three fifths of the roughly 670 donors were used, and that subset was treated as a discovery cohort. The study profiled the T cell repertoires of hundreds of subjects by immunosequencing and related them to cytomegalovirus serostatus. A separate validation cohort of 100 to 150 different subjects was used in addition to the 666-subject first cohort. Typing coverage varied by locus: 629-630 donors for A, B, C, DRB1 and DQB1; under 550 for DQA1; around 570 for DPA1; around 490 for DPB1. Class I and class II HLA loci were covered by the typing at four-digit resolution. To predict cytomegalovirus infection status, the study combined high-throughput TCR immunosequencing, statistical association of individual TCRs with disease status, and machine learning. The study was designed to test whether signatures of past pathogen exposure could be identified by cataloging public T cell receptors. Alongside the repertoire data, information on donor age, sex, ethnicity and CMV serostatus was compiled. In the later analysis, no new phenotypic data were used to find candidate immune exposures; instead, reliance was placed on TCR beta sequences and their occurrence across donors. All discovery cohort repertoires had been generated using a single sequencing platform. In a later analysis, previously published TCR beta repertoires from fewer than 750 donors were re-analyzed and high-resolution HLA genotyping was added so that TCR occurrence patterns could be studied. Five DR-DQ haplotypes were handled as single units for association and clustering, since linkage in the cohort was strong. In an earlier analysis of roughly 600 of the donors, high-throughput TCR beta sequencing was used to judge whether each TCR beta V gene segment behaved as functional or pseudogenic. Among 398 genotyped donors of the cohort, an average of roughly 230,000 unique TCR beta nucleotide sequences was sequenced per donor, of which roughly 17% were non-productive.

Based on the germline V gene, the CDR1 and CDR2 sequences are SGHTA and FQGNSA. Spanning cysteine to phenylalanine, the CDR3 consists of 16 amino acids. Solely the CDR3 DNA is kept, with 48 bases framed from the first base. Trimming accounts for 3 bases at V and 0 bases at J, while the number of junction bases matched to no gene is 3. The cohort comprised fewer than 750 healthy bone marrow donors. At the time of sampling, every cohort member was nominally healthy, though immune exposures that went unrecorded were likely present. The donor was CMV seropositive and belonged to the group of around 300 seropositive cohort members. Every donor gave a peripheral blood sample, and the peripheral blood mononuclear cells from that sample were used for TCR beta sequencing. Genomic DNA was extracted from the blood cell samples with the Qiagen DNeasy Blood Extraction Kit. Receptor amplification or capture employed the immunoSEQ multiplex PCR assay. For the multiplex PCR, a mixture combining 60 forward primers for TCR Vbeta segments and 13 reverse primers for TCR Jbeta segments was used. Amplification of the CDR3 region of rearranged TCR beta genes was performed with a multiplex PCR assay on genomic DNA. The amplified TCR beta libraries were sequenced on the Illumina HiSeq System as 87-base-pair reads. Concerning the study's data processing: A later analysis tallied around 87 million unique TCR beta chains across the approximately 670 repertoires, and some 10 million of those chains were shared by two or more donors. To remove PCR and sequencing errors, raw reads were error-corrected and collapsed into unique sequences using a nearest-neighbor algorithm that merged closely related sequences. To assign V, D and J gene segments, CDR3 sequences were aligned to IMGT reference sequences. For a sequence to be retained, a match of at least six nucleotides to both a V gene segment and a J gene segment was required. A rearrangement counted as productive if the CDR3 had no stop codons and remained in frame with V and J, and every other rearrangement counted as non-productive. Following IMGT convention, CDR3 was defined as the stretch from the second conserved V-encoded cysteine to the conserved J-encoded phenylalanine. In an earlier analysis of around 600 of the donors, sequences lacking an unambiguous match to a single V gene segment were excluded. An earlier analysis of 500 to 700 of the donors classified V segments as functional when productive rearrangements were above 56.7% and as segregating when the standard deviation between donors was above 5%. A statistical classification framework was built for diagnosing cytomegalovirus status from the catalog of TCR beta chain sequences. A later analysis assigned V and J genes by comparing TCR nucleotide sequences with IMGT/GENE-DB human TR gene sequences. In a later analysis, CDR3 sequences and most-parsimonious VDJ recombination scenarios were assigned using the TCRdist pipeline. A later analysis defined each TCR beta chain by its CDR3 amino acid sequence plus V-gene family, and excluded reads lacking a unique V-gene family. A later analysis removed 550 to 700 highly shared, low-generation-probability nucleotide sequences to deal with suspected cross-contamination and a sequencing artifact. For each public chain, a later analysis derived a clonal expansion index from normalized ranks of inferred template counts within each repertoire. In a later analysis, generation probabilities were computed using a VDJ recombination model fitted to out-of-frame rearrangements, and the results were checked against IGoR. A later analysis scored TCR-TCR, TCR-HLA and TCR-CMV co-occurrence with hypergeometric tests, applying a repertoire-size bias correction to TCR pairs. In a later analysis, false discovery rates were estimated by permuting HLA or CMV assignments 20 times. In a later analysis, co-occurring TCRs were grouped using DBSCAN, with TCRdist sequence similarity added in when clustering inside HLA-allele-positive subsets. For co-occurrence clustering, repertoires with fewer than 30,000 or more than 120,000 public chains were excluded, along with about five repertoires with anomalous nucleotide sharing. TCRdb obtained this table from immuneACCESS and retained in-frame rearrangements with V and J assigned. These tables miss some clones; where compared with another copy, unresolved V genes account for less than half of the shortfall, and the remainder is unexplained. V and J calls and clone size are those listed in that table; D and trimming were worked out from the DNA. The sample table gives around 200,000 clones. The ten largest account for approximately 0.98% of the sample.

Overall study results and their limits: Strong co-occurrence of HLA alleles, especially DR and DQ, made assigning TCR associations to individual alleles difficult. In the study, about 150 TCR beta chains were listed as associated with cytomegalovirus. According to the authors, the approach could potentially be generalized to other disease states and immunological phenotypes. According to a later genetic analysis, donors in an Asian-associated ancestry cluster had fewer N-insertions in productive TCRs than the roughly 700-donor mean. At a false discovery rate of 0.05, a later analysis linked around 15,000 TCR beta sequences to specific HLA alleles. The 87-base-pair reads could not distinguish some IMGT-functional V segments, including TRBV6-2 and TRBV6-3, so those segments were excluded. Most TCR sequences were seen in very few donors, while some public TCRs were found in many individuals. A few of the identified cytomegalovirus-associated TCR beta chains were confirmed in vitro to be specific for cytomegalovirus antigens. CMV serostatus was the only immune exposure information available for the cohort. Correlated functional status among segregating V segments might be attributable to linkage disequilibrium, but an unknown experimental factor could not be ruled out. An earlier analysis of around 540 of the donors showed that most TCR beta V segments appeared in productive rearrangements either about 90% or about 30% of the time, which broadly matched IMGT annotations. The earlier analysis of 587 of the donors excluded approximately 15 rarely observed V segments, including chromosome 9 orphons, because counts were too low. A further reported finding was that TCR beta sequences accurately predicted the HLA-A and HLA-B alleles for most subjects in the first cohort. In both the original and validation cohorts, the classifier was reported to diagnose cytomegalovirus status with high specificity and sensitivity. According to a later analysis, parvovirus B19, influenza, CMV and Epstein-Barr virus appeared linked to several top co-occurrence clusters. V-gene and J-gene trimming of TCR beta chains was associated with a missense DCLRE1C variant in a later genetic analysis, and the association was replicated in an independent cohort. Most CMV-associated TCR beta chains appeared to be HLA-restricted in a later analysis, and the HLA associations seemed to be driven largely by CMV exposure. HLA typing was unavailable for some donors at each locus, so association tests used only the typed subset. A cluster of highly shared sequence variants was judged likely to be a technical artifact of the sequencing pipeline. Presence/absence analyses assumed roughly uniform sequencing depth across donors, an assumption that may not hold. Only TCR beta chains were sequenced in this cohort, and the absence of alpha or paired-chain data limited detectable features. A later analysis found that HLA-associated TCR beta chains were more clonally expanded and had lower generation probabilities than equally common non-associated chains. A later analysis found that TCR association rates varied across HLA loci, with DRB1 alleles showing the most associated TCRs and HLA-C alleles the fewest.

The sequence is built from TRBV7-2 and TRBJ2-2, and TRBD2 matches 8 of the central bases. The TCR was taken from a woman in her 30s in good health and CMV-seropositive. Sequences were obtained from PBMCs. The CDR3: CASSFPAGANTGELFF. The DNA is as follows: TGTGCCAGCAGCTTCCCAGCGGGAGCGAACACCGGGGAGCTGTTTTTT.